This TCR beta chain was sequenced for a study of T-cell reconstitution after alpha-beta-depleted transplantation in children. This clonotype was seen ten or more times. The authors prepared the TCRbeta library with unique molecular identifiers. TCRdb re-called the PCR reads with MiXCR, one entry per CDR3 protein. The table lists roughly 17,000 distinct CDR3 sequences, 9.5% to 15% of them singletons. CDR1 and CDR2 (germline): LGHNA, YSLEER. The CDR3 sequence is 14 residues long. Between the trimmed V and J ends, which lost 3 bases and 0 bases, there was a span of 9 bases. The material was PBMCs, mostly from graft donor cells, obtained 180 days after TCRalphabeta/CD19-depleted stem cell transplant. This chain uses TRBV4-3 with TRBJ2-7; no definite D call. The receptor was isolated from a boy younger than two who had a stem cell transplant for Wiskott-Aldrich syndrome, so the T cells may come from the graft donor. The chain's CDR3 is CASSQLGFSYEQYF. The CDR3 DNA sequence: TGCGCCAGCAGCCAGTTGGGGTTCTCCTACGAGCAGTACTTC.